The rows below give T cell receptor beta chains drawn from one sample of a study of T cell repertoires in cytomegalovirus infection. Each CDR3 protein is one row after TCRdb ran MiXCR on the reads. The profile shows about 230,000 distinct CDR3 sequences, 5% to 8.5% of them singletons. Sequences were obtained from PBMCs. These receptors all stem from a human donor in good health (CMV status not recorded). Some clones in this sample may be carry-over from other donors' samples. Both conserved end residues are trimmed from each CDR3. The order of the fields is V gene, J gene, CDR3 protein.

TRBV29-1	TRBJ1-5	SVDMGGNQPQH
TRBV7-2	TRBJ2-3	ASSDGTSGGLTDTQY
TRBV14	TRBJ2-2	ASSQALWNTGELF
TRBV11-2	TRBJ1-4	ASSFILGPNEKLF
TRBV12-3/TRBV12-4	TRBJ2-3	ASSYPPGNTQY
TRBV28	TRBJ2-7	ASSSALGRVSYEQY
TRBV7-2	TRBJ2-7	ASRRGQASYEQY
TRBV6-1	TRBJ2-1	ASSGLTGPVNEQF
TRBV29-1	TRBJ1-5	SAGWGAGQPQH
TRBV12-3/TRBV12-4	TRBJ2-7	ASRQGFRSYEQY
TRBV28	TRBJ2-4	ASSQQGAAKNIQY
TRBV2	TRBJ2-2	ASSLDRAGTGELF
TRBV25-1	TRBJ1-3	ASSTGSSGNTIY
TRBV23-1	TRBJ2-5	ASSQISEVGQETQY
TRBV7-2	TRBJ1-2	ASSLEAIVNYGYT
TRBV5-6	TRBJ2-7	ASSFLGEGGSYEQY
TRBV12-5	TRBJ1-5	ATRGRTGRYQPQH
TRBV29-1	TRBJ1-4	SVAPGAPNEKLF
TRBV2	TRBJ1-5	ASSIDRGRDQPQH
TRBV20-1	TRBJ1-1	SARDRGRGQGVWTEAF
TRBV19	TRBJ1-5	ASKGQGASQPQH
TRBV20-1	TRBJ2-5	SAQAGELQETQY